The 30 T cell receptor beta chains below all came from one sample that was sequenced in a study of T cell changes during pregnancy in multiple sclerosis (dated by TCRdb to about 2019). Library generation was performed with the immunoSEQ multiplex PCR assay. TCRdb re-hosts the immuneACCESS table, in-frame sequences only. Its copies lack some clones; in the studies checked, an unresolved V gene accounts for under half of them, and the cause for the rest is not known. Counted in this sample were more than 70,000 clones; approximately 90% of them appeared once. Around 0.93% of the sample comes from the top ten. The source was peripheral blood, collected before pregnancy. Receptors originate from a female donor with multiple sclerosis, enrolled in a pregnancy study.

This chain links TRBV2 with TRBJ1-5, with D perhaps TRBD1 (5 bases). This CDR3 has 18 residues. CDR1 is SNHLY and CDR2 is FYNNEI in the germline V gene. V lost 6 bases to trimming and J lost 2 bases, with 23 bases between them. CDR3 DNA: TGTGCCAGCAGCCCGAACATCGATAGGTTCAGGGGCAATCAGCCCCAGCATTTT. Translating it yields CASSPNIDRFRGNQPQHF.

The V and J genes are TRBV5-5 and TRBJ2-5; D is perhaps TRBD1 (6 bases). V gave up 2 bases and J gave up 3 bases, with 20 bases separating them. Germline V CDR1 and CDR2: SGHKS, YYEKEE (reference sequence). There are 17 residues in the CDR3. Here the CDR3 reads CASSFRFRQVSKETQYF. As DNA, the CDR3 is TGTGCCAGCAGCTTTCGATTCCGACAGGTGTCTAAAGAGACCCAGTACTTC.

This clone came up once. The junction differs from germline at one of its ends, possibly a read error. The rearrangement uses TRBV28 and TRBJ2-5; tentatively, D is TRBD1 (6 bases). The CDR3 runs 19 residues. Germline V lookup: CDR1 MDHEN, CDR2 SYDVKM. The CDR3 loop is CASRLYRIVRQAGQETQYF. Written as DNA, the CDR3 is TGTGCCAGCAGGTTATATAGGATCGTGAGACAGGCCGGCCAAGAGACCCAGTACTTC.

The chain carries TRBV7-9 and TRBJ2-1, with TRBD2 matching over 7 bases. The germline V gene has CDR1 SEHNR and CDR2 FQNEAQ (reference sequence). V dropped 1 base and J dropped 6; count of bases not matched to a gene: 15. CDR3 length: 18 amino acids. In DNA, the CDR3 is TGTGCCAGCAGCTTAGGGCTTGGCAGGCTGGGACTAAGCAATGAGCAGTTCTTC. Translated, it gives CASSLGLGRLGLSNEQFF.

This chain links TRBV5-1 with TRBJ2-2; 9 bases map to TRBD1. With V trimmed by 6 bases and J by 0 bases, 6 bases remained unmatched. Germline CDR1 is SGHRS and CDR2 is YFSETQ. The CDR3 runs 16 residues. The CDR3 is CASTGQGWANTGELFF. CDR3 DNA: TGCGCCAGCACCGGACAGGGGTGGGCGAACACCGGGGAGCTGTTTTTT.

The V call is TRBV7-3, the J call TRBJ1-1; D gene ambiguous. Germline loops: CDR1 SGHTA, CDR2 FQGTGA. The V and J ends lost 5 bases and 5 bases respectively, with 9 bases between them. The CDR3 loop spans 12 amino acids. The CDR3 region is CASSTGGTEAFF. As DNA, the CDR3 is TGTGCCAGCAGCACCGGAGGTACTGAAGCTTTCTTT.

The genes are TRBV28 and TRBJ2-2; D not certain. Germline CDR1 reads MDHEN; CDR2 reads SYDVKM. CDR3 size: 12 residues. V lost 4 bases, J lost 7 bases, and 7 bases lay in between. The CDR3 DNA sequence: TGTGCCAGCAGTTATTCTTTCGGGGAGCTGTTTTTT. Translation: CASSYSFGELFF.

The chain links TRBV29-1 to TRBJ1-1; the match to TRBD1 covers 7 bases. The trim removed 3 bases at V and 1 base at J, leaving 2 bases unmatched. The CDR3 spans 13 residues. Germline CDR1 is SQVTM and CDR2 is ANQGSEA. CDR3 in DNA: TGCAGCGTTGAGGGACAGCCGAACACTGAAGCTTTCTTT. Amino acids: CSVEGQPNTEAFF. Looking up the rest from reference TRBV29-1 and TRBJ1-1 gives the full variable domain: SAVISQKPSRDICQRGTSLTIQCQVDSQVTMMFWYRQQPGQSLTLIATANQGSEATYESGFVIDKFPISRPNLTFSTLTVSNMSPEDSSIYLCSVEGQPNTEAFFGQGTRLTVV.

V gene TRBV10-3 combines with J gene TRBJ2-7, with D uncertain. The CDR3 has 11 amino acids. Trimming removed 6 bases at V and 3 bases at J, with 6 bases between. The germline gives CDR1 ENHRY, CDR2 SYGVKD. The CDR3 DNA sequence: TGTGCCATCAGATCCGGCTACGAGCAGTACTTC. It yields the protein CAIRSGYEQYF.

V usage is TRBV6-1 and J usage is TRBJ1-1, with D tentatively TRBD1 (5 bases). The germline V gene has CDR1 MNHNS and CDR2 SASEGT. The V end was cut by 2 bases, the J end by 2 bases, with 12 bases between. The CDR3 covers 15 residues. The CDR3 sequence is CASSERQILNTEAFF. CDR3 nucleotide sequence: TGTGCCAGCAGTGAACGACAGATCCTAAACACTGAAGCTTTCTTT.

The DNA of the CDR3 is TGTGCCAGCAGCCAGGGACAGCCAAACTATGGCTACACCTTC. Translation: CASSQGQPNYGYTF. The chain has TRBV7-3 and TRBJ1-2; 7 bases match TRBD1. The CDR3 has 14 amino acids. V lost 5 bases to trimming and J lost 2 bases; unmatched junction nucleotides: 5. CDR1 is SGHTA, CDR2 FQGTGA, per germline.

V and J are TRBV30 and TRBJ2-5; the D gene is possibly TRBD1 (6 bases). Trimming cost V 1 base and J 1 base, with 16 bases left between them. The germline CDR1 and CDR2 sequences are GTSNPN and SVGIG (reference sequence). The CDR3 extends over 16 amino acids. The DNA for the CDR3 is TGTGCCTGGAGTGCCCCAGGGGCCGGACCCCAAGAGACCCAGTACTTC. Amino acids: CAWSAPGAGPQETQYF.

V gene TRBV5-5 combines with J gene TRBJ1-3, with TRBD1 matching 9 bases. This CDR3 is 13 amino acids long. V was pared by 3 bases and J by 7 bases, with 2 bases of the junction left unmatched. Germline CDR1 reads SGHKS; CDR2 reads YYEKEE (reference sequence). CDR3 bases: TGTGCCAGCAGCTCGGGGACAGGGAACACCATATATTTT. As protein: CASSSGTGNTIYF.

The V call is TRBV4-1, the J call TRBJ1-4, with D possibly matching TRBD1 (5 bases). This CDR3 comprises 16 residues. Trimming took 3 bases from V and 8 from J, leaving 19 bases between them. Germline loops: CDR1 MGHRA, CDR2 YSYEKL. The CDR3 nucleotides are TGCGCCAGCAGCCATCAGGGCCGGGGACTAGGGGAAAAACTGTTTTTT. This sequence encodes CASSHQGRGLGEKLFF.

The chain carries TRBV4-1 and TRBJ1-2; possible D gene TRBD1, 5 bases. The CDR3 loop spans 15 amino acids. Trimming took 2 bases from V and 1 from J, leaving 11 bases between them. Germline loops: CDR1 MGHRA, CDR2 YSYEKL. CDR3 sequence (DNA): TGCGCCAGCAGCCAACAAACCCAGGGTAACTATGGCTACACCTTC. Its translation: CASSQQTQGNYGYTF.

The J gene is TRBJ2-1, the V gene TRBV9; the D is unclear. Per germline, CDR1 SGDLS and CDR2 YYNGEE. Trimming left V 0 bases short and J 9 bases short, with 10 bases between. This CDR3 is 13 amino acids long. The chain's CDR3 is CASSVDPSSEQFF. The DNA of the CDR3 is TGTGCCAGCAGCGTAGACCCTAGTAGTGAGCAGTTCTTC.

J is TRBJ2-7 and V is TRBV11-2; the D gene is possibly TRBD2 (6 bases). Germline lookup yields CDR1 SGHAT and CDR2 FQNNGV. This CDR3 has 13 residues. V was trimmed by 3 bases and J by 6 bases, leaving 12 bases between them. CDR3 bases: TGTGCCAGCAGCTTGGTAACTAGCTCCGAGCAGTACTTC. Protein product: CASSLVTSSEQYF.

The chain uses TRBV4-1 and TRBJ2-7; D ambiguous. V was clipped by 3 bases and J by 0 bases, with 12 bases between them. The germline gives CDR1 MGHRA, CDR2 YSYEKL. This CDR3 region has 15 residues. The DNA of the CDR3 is TGCGCCAGCAGCCACGTGACTCCGAGCTCCTACGAGCAGTACTTC. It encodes CASSHVTPSSYEQYF.

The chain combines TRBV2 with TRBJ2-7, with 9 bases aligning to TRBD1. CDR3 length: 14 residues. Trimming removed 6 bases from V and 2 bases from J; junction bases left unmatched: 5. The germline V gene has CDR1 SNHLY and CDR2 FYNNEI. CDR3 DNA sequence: TGTGCCAGCAGGATGACAGGGGGAACCTACGAGCAGTACTTC. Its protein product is CASRMTGGTYEQYF.

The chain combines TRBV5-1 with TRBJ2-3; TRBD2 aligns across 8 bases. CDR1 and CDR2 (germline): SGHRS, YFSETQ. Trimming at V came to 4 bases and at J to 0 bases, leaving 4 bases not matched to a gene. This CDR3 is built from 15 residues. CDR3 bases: TGCGCCAGCAGCCCACTAGCGGCTAGCACAGATACGCAGTATTTT. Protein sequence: CASSPLAASTDTQYF. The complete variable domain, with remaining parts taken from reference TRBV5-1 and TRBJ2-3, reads KAGVTQTPRYLIKTRGQQVTLSCSPISGHRSVSWYQQTPGQGLQFLFEYFSETQRNKGNFPGRFSGRQFSNSRSEMNVSTLELGDSALYLCASSPLAASTDTQYFGPGTRLTVL.

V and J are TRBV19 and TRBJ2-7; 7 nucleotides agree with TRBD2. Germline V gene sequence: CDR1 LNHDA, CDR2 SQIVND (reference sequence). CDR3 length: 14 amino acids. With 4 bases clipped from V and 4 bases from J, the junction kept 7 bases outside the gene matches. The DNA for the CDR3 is TGTGCCAGTAGTAAATCGGGACTACCTTACGAGCAGTACTTC. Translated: CASSKSGLPYEQYF.

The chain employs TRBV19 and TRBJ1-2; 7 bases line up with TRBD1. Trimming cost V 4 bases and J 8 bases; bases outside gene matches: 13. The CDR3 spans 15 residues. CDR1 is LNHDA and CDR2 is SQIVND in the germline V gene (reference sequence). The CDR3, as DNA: TGTGCCAGTAGTACTCAAACAGGGGTCCGAGGGGGCTACACCTTC. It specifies CASSTQTGVRGGYTF.

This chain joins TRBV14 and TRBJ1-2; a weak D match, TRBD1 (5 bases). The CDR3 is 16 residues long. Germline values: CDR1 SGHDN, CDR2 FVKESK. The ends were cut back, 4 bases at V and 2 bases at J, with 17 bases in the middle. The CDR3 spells CASSPTLGRANYGYTF. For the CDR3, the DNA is TGTGCCAGCAGCCCAACCCTAGGCAGGGCGAACTATGGCTACACCTTC.

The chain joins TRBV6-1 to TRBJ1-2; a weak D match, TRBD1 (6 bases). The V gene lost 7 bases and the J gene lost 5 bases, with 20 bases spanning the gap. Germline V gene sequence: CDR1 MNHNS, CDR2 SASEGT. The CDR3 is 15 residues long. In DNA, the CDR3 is TGTGCCAGCATGCGGGCGGGGGGCGAGGGGTATGGCTACACCTTC. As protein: CASMRAGGEGYGYTF.

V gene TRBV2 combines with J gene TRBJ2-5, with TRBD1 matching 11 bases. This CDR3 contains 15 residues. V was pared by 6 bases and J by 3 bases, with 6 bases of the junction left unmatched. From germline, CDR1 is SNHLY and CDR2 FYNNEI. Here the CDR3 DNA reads TGTGCCAGCAGAGCCGGGACAGGGGGGGAAGAGACCCAGTACTTC. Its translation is CASRAGTGGEETQYF.

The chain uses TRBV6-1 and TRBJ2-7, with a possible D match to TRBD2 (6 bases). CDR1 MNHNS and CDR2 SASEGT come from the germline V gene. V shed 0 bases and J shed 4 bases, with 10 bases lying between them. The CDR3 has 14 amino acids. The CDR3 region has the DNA TGTGCCAGCAGTGAAGCGCTGGGGGGTTACGAGCAGTACTTC. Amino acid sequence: CASSEALGGYEQYF.

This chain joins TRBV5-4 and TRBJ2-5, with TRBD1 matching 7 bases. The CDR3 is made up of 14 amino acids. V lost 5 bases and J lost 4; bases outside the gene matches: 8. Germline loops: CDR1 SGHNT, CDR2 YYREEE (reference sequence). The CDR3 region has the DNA TGTGCCAGCAGTTCACAGGGGTCGCGAGAGACCCAGTACTTC. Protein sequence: CASSSQGSRETQYF. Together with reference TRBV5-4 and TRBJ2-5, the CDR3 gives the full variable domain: ETGVTQSPTHLIKTRGQQVTLRCSSQSGHNTVSWYQQALGQGPQFIFQYYREEENGRGNFPPRFSGLQFPNYSSELNVNALELDDSALYLCASSSQGSRETQYFGPGTRLLVL.

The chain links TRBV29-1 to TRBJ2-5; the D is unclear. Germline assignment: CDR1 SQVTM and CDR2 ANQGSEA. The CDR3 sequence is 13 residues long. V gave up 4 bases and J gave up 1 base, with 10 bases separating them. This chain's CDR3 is CSVGQASQETQYF. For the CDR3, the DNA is TGCAGCGTTGGGCAGGCTTCCCAAGAGACCCAGTACTTC.

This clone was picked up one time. CDR3 nucleotides: TGTGCCAGCAGCCCGGGGGGGGAGGTAGCCAAAAACATTCAGTACTTC. Amino acids: CASSPGGEVAKNIQYF. The chain recombines TRBV7-9 with TRBJ2-4; 8 bases agree with TRBD2. Germline CDR1 SEHNR, CDR2 FQNEAQ (reference sequence). V lost 5 bases and J lost 0; bases outside the gene matches: 6. The CDR3 is 16 amino acids.

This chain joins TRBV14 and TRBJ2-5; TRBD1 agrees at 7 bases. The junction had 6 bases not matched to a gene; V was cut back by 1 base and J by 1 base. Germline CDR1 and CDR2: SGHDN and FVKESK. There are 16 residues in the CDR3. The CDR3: CASSQVIRTGQETQYF. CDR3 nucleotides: TGTGCCAGCAGCCAAGTGATAAGGACAGGCCAAGAGACCCAGTACTTC.